One TCR beta chain is described in this entry. What it recognizes is unknown. These data are taken from a study of cytomegalovirus exposure and HLA in healthy donors. Overall study results and limits: Being productive about 87% or about 30% of the time was typical of most TCR beta V segments in an earlier analysis.

The CDR3 length is 16 residues. V lost 3 bases to trimming and J lost 5 bases; unmatched junction nucleotides: 7. CDR1 SGHRS and CDR2 YFSETQ come from the germline V gene. Primers: 60 Vbeta forward and 13 Jbeta reverse. The repertoire was sequenced with immunoSEQ multiplex PCR; TCRdb's copy has only in-frame clones and lacks some. Of 150,000 to 200,000 clones listed, roughly 71% are singletons. The sequence was collected from a woman aged 50 to 60 in good health and CMV-seropositive. V is TRBV5-1 and J is TRBJ2-3; TRBD2 matches at 12 bases. The sequenced sample consisted of PBMCs. The CDR3 loop reads CASSSTLAGGIDTQYF. CDR3 DNA sequence: TGCGCCAGCAGCTCGACCCTAGCGGGGGGGATAGATACGCAGTATTTT.